This TCR beta chain was profiled in a study of blood T cells in healthy people across ages (dated by TCRdb to about 2015). Regarding the research as a whole: In model experiments, template switching captured about one uniquely barcoded TCR beta cDNA molecule for every two T cells. Using deep sequencing normalized with unique cDNA molecular identifiers, the study measured how TCR beta repertoire diversity changes with age. The donors were split into four age groups: young (average around 15 years), middle-aged (39), aged (about 62) and long-lived (roughly 86). To avoid experimental bias, donors of different ages were distributed randomly across sequencing lanes. For two donors (one aged 18 to 29 and one aged 80 or older), the study analyzed two additional independent replicas of 1 million unique cDNA reads from the same blood draw.

The donors were roughly 39 Caucasian individuals from Russia, aged roughly 6 to 90 years, who were systemically healthy. Each donor gave approximately 10 milliliters of peripheral blood, collected into EDTA-treated Vacutainer tubes. PBMCs were isolated by Ficoll-Paque density-gradient centrifugation, with at least 7 million obtained per sample. Trizol reagent was used to extract total RNA from PBMCs, with at least 5.5 micrograms per sample. For every donor, flow cytometry on a PBMC aliquot measured the percentage of naive CD45RAhigh/CD27high T cells. The full study reports these points: Conclusive comparison of naive and antigen-experienced compartments was prevented by the profiling of bulk unsorted PBMCs. A strong correlation was found between observed TCR beta diversity and the percentage of naive T cells measured by flow cytometry. Compared with the aged group, the long-lived group had more naive CD4+ T cells, fewer expanded clones and increased TCR diversity, a pattern suggesting age selection. Because donor CMV infection status was unknown, age-related changes in expanded clonotypes were potentially confounded. Estimates of total diversity based on one million sequenced T cells were regarded as lower bounds and as underestimates. As age increased, observed TCR beta diversity per million T cells dropped in a roughly linear way, and a significant reduction was already evident by age 40.

Comment on this clonotype: Its recognized antigen is unknown. The record has no base qualities; no much larger clone is one base away.

V lost 2 bases and J lost 1 base; the stretch between them is 5 bases long. Including cysteine and phenylalanine, the CDR3 has 12 amino acids. Of all the DNA, just the CDR3 is kept, 36 bases in frame from base 1. Sequences DFQATT (CDR1) and SNEGSKA (CDR2) are obtained from the germline V gene (reference sequence). The library was made by 5' RACE. Sequencing relied on an Illumina HiSeq 2500. A second roughly 6 to 11 cycle PCR used a sample-barcoded 5' primer and a J-beta primer mix. A template-switch 5' adaptor carrying 12 random nucleotides introduced a unique molecular identifier onto each TCR beta cDNA molecule. Each sample yielded at least 3 million CDR3-containing paired-end reads. The Mint cDNA synthesis kit, primed by a TRBC-specific oligonucleotide, was used to synthesize first-strand cDNA from all RNA. After uracil-DNA glycosylase treatment, a first 18-cycle PCR used universal primers M1SS and BC2_uni_R on all cDNA. The original methods were these. Each sample was normalized by randomly selecting 1 million high-quality reads, each carrying a distinct molecular identifier. Instead of being binned into consensus sequences, reads that shared molecular identifiers were thrown out. MiTCR, with a Q25 quality threshold and the strictest error-elimination algorithm, was used for CDR3 identification, clonotype clustering and error correction. Lower-bound total TCR beta diversity was estimated with a nonparametric unseen species model using Euler transformation. TCRdb trimmed public reads at Q25 via fastp, called clones via MiXCR and kept in-frame beta chains. Each entry is one CDR3 protein sequence, shown with its most common DNA and genes. TCRdb's processing, not the study's, gives the V and J calls here. The sample table holds about 640,000 distinct CDR3 sequences, of which about 53% were seen once. The ten largest clones take up over 35% of the sample.

The sequenced sample consisted of blood. This receptor was taken from a man aged 55 to 69 in good health. The rearranged segments are TRBV20-1 and TRBJ1-1, with no reliable assignment of the D segment. The DNA sequence is as follows: TGCAGTGCTAGAAACCCGAACACTGAAGCTTTCTTT. Its translation reads: CSARNPNTEAFF.